Listed here are 8 T cell receptor beta chains from one sample, sequenced in a study of technical replicates of blood from a handful of donors (dated by TCRdb to about 2017). Library preparation used the immunoSEQ multiplex PCR assay. What TCRdb holds here is the immuneACCESS table cut down to in-frame rearrangements. Part of the clones is not present; checked against another copy, under half of the missing clones reflect an unresolved V gene, and the others are unexplained. The sample includes 50,000 to 70,000 clones, with about 86% observed a single time. Together, the top ten hold about 4.9% of the sample. The sequencing input was PBMCs. Every receptor here comes from a human donor in good health. Some clones in this sample may be carry-over from other donors' samples.

The chain is built from TRBV7-8 and TRBJ2-1, with 8 bases fitting TRBD1. Trimming at V came to 5 bases and at J to 0 bases, leaving 6 bases not matched to a gene. Germline V CDR1 and CDR2: SGHVS, FQNEAQ. This CDR3 comprises 16 residues. CDR3 nucleotides: TGTGCCAGCAGCGTCGACAGGGGAAGCTCCTACAATGAGCAGTTCTTC. It encodes CASSVDRGSSYNEQFF.

The chain employs TRBV27 and TRBJ1-3; tentative D call: TRBD1 (5 bases). The CDR3 has 14 residues. V lost 5 bases to trimming and J lost 3 bases, with 11 bases between them. CDR1 is MNHEY, CDR2 SMNVEV, per germline (reference sequence). CDR3 in amino acids: CASSIAGVGNTIYF. CDR3 DNA: TGTGCCAGCAGTATCGCGGGGGTTGGAAACACCATATATTTT.

This chain connects TRBV19 to TRBJ1-2; TRBD1 aligns across 9 bases. Germline V CDR1 and CDR2: LNHDA, SQIVND (reference sequence). The trim removed 2 bases at V and 4 bases at J, leaving 8 bases unmatched. The CDR3 consists of 16 residues. CDR3 in amino acids: CASSITGGPVGYGYTF. The CDR3 DNA follows: TGTGCCAGTAGTATAACAGGGGGCCCTGTCGGCTATGGCTACACCTTC.

This sequence joins TRBV9 and TRBJ2-2, with 9 bases matching TRBD2. The CDR3 consists of 16 residues. Per the germline V gene, CDR1 is SGDLS and CDR2 is YYNGEE. The junction had 6 bases not matched to a gene; V was cut back by 4 bases and J by 2 bases. The CDR3 protein is CASSIRSGSNTGELFF. Written as DNA, the CDR3 is TGTGCCAGCAGCATTCGTAGCGGGAGTAACACCGGGGAGCTGTTTTTT.

The V call is TRBV7-2, the J call TRBJ2-2; no clear D gene. The V end was cut by 0 bases, the J end by 3 bases, with 8 bases between. The CDR3 is 15 residues long. Per the germline V gene, CDR1 is SGHTA and CDR2 is FQGNSA. The CDR3 spells CASSLARQYTGELFF. The CDR3 nucleotides read TGTGCCAGCAGCTTAGCGCGGCAGTACACCGGGGAGCTGTTTTTT.

CDR3 in amino acids: CSVEEQLNEKLFF. The CDR3, as DNA: TGCAGCGTTGAGGAGCAGCTGAATGAAAAACTGTTTTTT. The rearrangement joins TRBV29-1 to TRBJ1-4; D remains ambiguous. The length of the CDR3 is 13 residues. V lost 3 bases and J 5 bases, leaving 10 bases between the germline ends. CDR1 and CDR2 (germline): SQVTM, ANQGSEA.

The rearrangement links TRBV25-1 to TRBJ2-2, with D tentatively TRBD2 (6 bases). Germline V gives CDR1 MGHDK, CDR2 SYGVNS. The V end lost 8 bases, the J end lost 0 bases, and 10 bases lay between the germline ends. The CDR3 is 14 amino acids. The CDR3 region is CASEAGTNTGELFF. CDR3 in DNA: TGTGCCAGCGAAGCGGGCACGAACACCGGGGAGCTGTTTTTT.

The V gene is TRBV18, the J gene TRBJ2-2, with D hard to call. V lost 6 bases and J lost 4, with 12 bases in between. Germline V CDR1 and CDR2: KGHSH, LQKENI. The CDR3 extends over 14 amino acids. The CDR3: CASSPFEVTGELFF. CDR3 DNA: TGTGCCAGCTCGCCCTTTGAGGTCACCGGGGAGCTGTTTTTT.